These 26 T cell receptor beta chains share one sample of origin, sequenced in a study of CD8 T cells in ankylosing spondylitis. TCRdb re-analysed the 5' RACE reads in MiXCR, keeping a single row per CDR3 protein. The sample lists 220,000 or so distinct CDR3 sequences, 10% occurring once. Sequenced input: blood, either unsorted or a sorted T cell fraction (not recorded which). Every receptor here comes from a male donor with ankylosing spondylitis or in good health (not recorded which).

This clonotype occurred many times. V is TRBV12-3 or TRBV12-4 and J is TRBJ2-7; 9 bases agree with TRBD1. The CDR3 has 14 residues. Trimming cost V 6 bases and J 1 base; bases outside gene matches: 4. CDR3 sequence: CASRGTGFSYEQYF. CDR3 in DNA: TGTGCCAGCAGAGGGACAGGGTTTTCCTACGAGCAGTACTTC.

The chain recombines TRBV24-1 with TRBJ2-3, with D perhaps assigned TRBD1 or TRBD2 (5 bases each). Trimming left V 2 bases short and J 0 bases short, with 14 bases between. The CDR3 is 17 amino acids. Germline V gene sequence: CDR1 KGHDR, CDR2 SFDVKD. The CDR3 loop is CATSDSDGALSTDTQYF. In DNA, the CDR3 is TGTGCCACCAGTGATTCCGACGGGGCACTAAGCACAGATACGCAGTATTTT.

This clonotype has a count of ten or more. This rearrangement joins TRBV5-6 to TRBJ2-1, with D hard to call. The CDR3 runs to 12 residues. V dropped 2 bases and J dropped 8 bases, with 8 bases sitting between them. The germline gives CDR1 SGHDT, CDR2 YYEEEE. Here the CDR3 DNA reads TGTGCCAGCAGCTTCCTGGAGTATGAGCAGTTCTTC. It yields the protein CASSFLEYEQFF.

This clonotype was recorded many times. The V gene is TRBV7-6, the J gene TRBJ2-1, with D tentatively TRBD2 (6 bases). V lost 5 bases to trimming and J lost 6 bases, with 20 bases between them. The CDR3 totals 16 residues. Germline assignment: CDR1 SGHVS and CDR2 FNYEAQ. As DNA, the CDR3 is TGTGCCAGCAGCCCTACTAACCCCGGGACTGGCAATGAGCAGTTCTTC. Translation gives CASSPTNPGTGNEQFF.

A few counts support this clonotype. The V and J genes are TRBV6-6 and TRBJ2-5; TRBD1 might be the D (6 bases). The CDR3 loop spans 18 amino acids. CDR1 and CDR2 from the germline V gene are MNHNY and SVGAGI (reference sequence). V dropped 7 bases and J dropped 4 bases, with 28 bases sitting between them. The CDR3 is CASKGGRRALFSLETQYF. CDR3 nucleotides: TGTGCCAGCAAAGGGGGACGTCGGGCCTTGTTCTCCTTAGAGACCCAGTACTTC.

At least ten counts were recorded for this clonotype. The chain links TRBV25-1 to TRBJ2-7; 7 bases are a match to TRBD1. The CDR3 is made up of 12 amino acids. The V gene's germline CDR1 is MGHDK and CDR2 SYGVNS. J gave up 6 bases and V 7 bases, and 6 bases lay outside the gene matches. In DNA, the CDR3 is TGTGCCAGCAACGACTACAGGGGCGAGCAGTACTTC. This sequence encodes CASNDYRGEQYF.

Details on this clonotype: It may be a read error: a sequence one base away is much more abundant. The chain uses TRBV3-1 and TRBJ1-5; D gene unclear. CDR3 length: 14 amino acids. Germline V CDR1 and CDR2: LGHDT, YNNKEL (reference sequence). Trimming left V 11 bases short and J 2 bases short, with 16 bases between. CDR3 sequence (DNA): TGTGCCGGCACCCAAGGGAAGGGCAATCAGCCCCAGCATTTT. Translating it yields CAGTQGKGNQPQHF.

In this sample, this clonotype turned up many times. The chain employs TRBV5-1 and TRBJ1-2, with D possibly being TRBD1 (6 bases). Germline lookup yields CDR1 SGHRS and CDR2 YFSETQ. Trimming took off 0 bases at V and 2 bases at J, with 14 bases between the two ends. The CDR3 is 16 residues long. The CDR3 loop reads CASSLATGTRNYGYTF. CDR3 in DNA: TGCGCCAGCAGCTTGGCAACAGGGACAAGGAACTATGGCTACACCTTC.

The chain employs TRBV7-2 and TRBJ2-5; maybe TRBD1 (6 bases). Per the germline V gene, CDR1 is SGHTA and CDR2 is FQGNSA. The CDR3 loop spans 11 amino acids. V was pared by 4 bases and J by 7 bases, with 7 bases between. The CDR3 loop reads CASSSGVTQYF. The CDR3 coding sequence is TGTGCCAGCAGCTCAGGGGTGACCCAGTACTTC.

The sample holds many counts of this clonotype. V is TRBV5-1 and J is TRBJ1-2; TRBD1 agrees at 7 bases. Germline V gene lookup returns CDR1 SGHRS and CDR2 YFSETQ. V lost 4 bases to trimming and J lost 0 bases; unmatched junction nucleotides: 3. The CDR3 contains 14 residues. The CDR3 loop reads CASSTGTANYGYTF. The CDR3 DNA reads TGCGCCAGCAGCACCGGGACAGCTAACTATGGCTACACCTTC.

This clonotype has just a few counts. CDR3 DNA: TGTGCCAGCAGCCCTAACGGCGGGGCGAACACAGATACGCAGTATTTT. Its translation: CASSPNGGANTDTQYF. This sequence joins TRBV7-2 and TRBJ2-3; D is perhaps TRBD2 (6 bases). From germline, CDR1 is SGHTA and CDR2 FQGNSA. The germline V and J ends were trimmed by 5 bases and 2 bases, with 17 bases remaining between them. This CDR3 spans 16 amino acids.

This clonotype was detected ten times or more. This CDR3 is CSASRGAGNTEAFF. The CDR3, as DNA: TGCAGTGCTAGCCGGGGGGCTGGAAACACTGAAGCTTTCTTT. The chain couples TRBV20-1 to TRBJ1-1; tentatively, D is TRBD1 (6 bases). Germline V gene data show CDR1 as DFQATT and CDR2 as SNEGSKA (reference sequence). The CDR3 covers 14 residues. Trimming removed 3 bases at V and 2 bases at J, with 13 bases between.

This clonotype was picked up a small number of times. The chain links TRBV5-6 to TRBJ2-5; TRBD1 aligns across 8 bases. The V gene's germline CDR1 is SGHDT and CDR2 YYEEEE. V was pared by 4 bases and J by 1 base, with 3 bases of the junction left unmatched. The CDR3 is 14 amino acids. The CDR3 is CASSPGQVQETQYF. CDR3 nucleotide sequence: TGTGCCAGCAGCCCGGGACAGGTCCAAGAGACCCAGTACTTC.

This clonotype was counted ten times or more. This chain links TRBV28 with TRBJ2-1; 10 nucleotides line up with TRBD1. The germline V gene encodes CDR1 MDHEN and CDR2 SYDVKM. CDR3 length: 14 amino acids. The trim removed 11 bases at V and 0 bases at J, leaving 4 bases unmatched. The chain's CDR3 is CAGQGGSSYNEQFF. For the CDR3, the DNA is TGTGCCGGACAGGGGGGAAGCTCCTACAATGAGCAGTTCTTC.

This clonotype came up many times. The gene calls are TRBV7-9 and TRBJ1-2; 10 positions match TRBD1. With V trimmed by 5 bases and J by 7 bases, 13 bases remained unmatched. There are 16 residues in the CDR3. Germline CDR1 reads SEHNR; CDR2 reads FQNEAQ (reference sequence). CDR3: CASSLRTGTGVAGYTF. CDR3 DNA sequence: TGTGCCAGCAGCCTTCGAACGGGGACAGGGGTTGCTGGCTACACCTTC.

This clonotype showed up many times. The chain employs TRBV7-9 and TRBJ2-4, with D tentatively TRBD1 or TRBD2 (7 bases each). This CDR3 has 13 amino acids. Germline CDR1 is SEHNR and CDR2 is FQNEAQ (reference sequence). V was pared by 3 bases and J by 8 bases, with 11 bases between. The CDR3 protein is CASSFSGGDIQYF. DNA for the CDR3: TGTGCCAGCAGCTTTTCAGGGGGGGACATTCAGTACTTC.

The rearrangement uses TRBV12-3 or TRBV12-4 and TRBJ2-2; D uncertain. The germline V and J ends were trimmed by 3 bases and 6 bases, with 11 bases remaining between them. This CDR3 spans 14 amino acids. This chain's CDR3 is CASSFTWRPGELFF. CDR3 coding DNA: TGTGCCAGCAGTTTCACGTGGCGACCCGGGGAGCTGTTTTTT.

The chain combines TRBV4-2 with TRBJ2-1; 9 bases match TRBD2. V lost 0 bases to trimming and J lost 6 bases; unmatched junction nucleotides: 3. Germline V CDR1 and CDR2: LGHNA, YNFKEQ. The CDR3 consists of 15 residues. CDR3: CASSQERGGANEQFF. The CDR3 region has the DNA TGTGCCAGCAGCCAAGAGCGCGGGGGGGCCAATGAGCAGTTCTTC.

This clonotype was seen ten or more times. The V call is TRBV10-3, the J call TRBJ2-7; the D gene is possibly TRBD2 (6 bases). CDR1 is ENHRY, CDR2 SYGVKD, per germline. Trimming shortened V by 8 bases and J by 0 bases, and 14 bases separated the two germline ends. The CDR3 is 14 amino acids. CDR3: CAIGLGGSSYEQYF. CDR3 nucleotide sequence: TGTGCCATCGGATTGGGAGGTAGCTCCTACGAGCAGTACTTC.

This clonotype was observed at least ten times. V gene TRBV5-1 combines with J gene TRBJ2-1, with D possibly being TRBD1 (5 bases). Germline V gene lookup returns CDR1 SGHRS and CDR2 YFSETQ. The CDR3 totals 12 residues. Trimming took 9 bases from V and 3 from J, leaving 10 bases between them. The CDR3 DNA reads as TGCGCCAAAAGACAGATCTACAATGAGCAGTTCTTC. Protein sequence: CAKRQIYNEQFF.

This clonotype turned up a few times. This chain's CDR3 is CSARGSSGGTTETQYF. In DNA, the CDR3 is TGCAGTGCTAGAGGATCTAGCGGGGGGACGACGGAGACCCAGTACTTC. The rearrangement joins TRBV20-1 to TRBJ2-5; 11 nucleotides align to TRBD2. The J segment lost 5 bases and the V segment lost 1 base, leaving 9 bases of the junction unmatched. CDR3 length equals 16 residues. Germline V gene sequence: CDR1 DFQATT, CDR2 SNEGSKA (reference sequence).

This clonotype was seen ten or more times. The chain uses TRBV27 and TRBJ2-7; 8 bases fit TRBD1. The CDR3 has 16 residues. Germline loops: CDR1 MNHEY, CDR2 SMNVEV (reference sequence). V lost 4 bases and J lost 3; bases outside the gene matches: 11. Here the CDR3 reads CASSSLDRGEFYEQYF. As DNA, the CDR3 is TGTGCCAGCAGTTCCCTCGACAGGGGCGAATTCTACGAGCAGTACTTC.

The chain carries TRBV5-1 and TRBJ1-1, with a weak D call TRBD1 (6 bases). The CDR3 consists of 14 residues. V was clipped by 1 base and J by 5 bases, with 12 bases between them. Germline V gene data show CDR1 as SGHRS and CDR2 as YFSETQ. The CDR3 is CASSLSGDRTEAFF. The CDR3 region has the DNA TGCGCCAGCAGCTTGTCAGGGGATCGAACTGAAGCTTTCTTT. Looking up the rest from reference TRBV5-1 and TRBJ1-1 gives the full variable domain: KAGVTQTPRYLIKTRGQQVTLSCSPISGHRSVSWYQQTPGQGLQFLFEYFSETQRNKGNFPGRFSGRQFSNSRSEMNVSTLELGDSALYLCASSLSGDRTEAFFGQGTRLTVV.

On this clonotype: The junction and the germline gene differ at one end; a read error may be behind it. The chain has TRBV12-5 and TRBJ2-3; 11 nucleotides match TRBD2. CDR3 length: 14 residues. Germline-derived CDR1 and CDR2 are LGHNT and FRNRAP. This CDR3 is CASGQTSGGDTQSF. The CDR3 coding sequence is TGTGCTAGTGGCCAAACTAGCGGGGGTGATACGCAGTCTTTT.

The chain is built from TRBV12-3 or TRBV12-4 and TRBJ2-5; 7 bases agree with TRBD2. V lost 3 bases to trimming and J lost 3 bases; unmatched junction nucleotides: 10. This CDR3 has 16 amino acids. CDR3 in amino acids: CASSFEAGEPKETQYF. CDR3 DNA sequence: TGTGCCAGCAGTTTCGAGGCGGGAGAGCCTAAAGAGACCCAGTACTTC.

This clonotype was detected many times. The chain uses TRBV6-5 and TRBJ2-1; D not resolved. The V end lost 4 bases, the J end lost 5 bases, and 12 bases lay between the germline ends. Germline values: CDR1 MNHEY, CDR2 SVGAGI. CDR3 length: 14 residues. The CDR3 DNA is TGTGCCAGCAGTTGGAATCCCGTGCACAATGAGCAGTTCTTC. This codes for CASSWNPVHNEQFF.